The 20 T cell receptor beta chains below come from one sample, sequenced in a study of glioma-infiltrating T cells. Amplification of TCR alpha and beta CDR3 regions from RNA used iRepertoire nested multiplex PCR. TCRdb reprocessed the multiplex PCR reads with MiXCR, giving one entry per CDR3 protein. The data hold 300,000 to 400,000 distinct CDR3 sequences, with 41% observed a single time. Sequences were obtained from glioma tissue, nonneoplastic brain tissue, or PBMCs (not recorded which). Receptors were obtained from a human donor with low-grade glioma or glioblastoma, undergoing nonglioma brain surgery, or in good health (not recorded which).

V is TRBV7-2 and J is TRBJ2-1; 9 nucleotides line up with TRBD2. Germline CDR1 is SGHTA and CDR2 is FQGNSA. With V trimmed by 5 bases and J by 0 bases, 11 bases remained unmatched. CDR3 length: 18 residues. The CDR3 DNA reads TGTGCCAGCAGCCCACTTGGGCGGGAGGGGTCCTCCTACAATGAGCAGTTCTTC. This translates into CASSPLGREGSSYNEQFF.

The chain recombines TRBV4-1 with TRBJ2-3; TRBD2 aligns across 8 bases. V shed 3 bases and J 2 bases; nucleotides not matched to a gene: 13. CDR1 is MGHRA and CDR2 is YSYEKL in the germline V gene. The CDR3 is 18 amino acids. CDR3: CASSQEGLRGVSTDTQYF. The CDR3 DNA is TGCGCCAGCAGCCAGGAGGGTTTGCGGGGGGTATCCACAGATACGCAGTATTTT.

The rearrangement links TRBV10-1 to TRBJ2-2; 15 bases map to TRBD2. The V and J ends lost 6 bases and 4 bases, in that order; junction bases with no gene match: 6. The CDR3 consists of 17 residues. In germline, CDR1 is WNHNN, CDR2 SYGVQD (reference sequence). In DNA form, the CDR3 reads TGCGCCAGCAGCGTGGGACTAGCGGGAGGAAGCACCGGGGAGCTGTTTTTT. This translates into CASSVGLAGGSTGELFF.

This clonotype was seen a handful of times. This chain joins TRBV7-3 and TRBJ1-1; no clear D gene. Trimming cost V 4 bases and J 10 bases, with 13 bases left between them. This CDR3 comprises 12 residues. Germline V gene lookup returns CDR1 SGHTA and CDR2 FQGTGA. DNA of the CDR3: TGTGCCAGCAGCTCTCCGGGAGGGTCAGCTTTCTTT. Translated, it gives CASSSPGGSAFF.

V gene TRBV6-1 combines with J gene TRBJ2-1; 8 bases agree with TRBD1. This CDR3 is 15 amino acids long. The germline V gene has CDR1 MNHNS and CDR2 SASEGT. V lost 6 bases and J lost 10; bases outside the gene matches: 14. DNA for the CDR3: TGTGCCAGCAGCCTACGGACAGGGTGGGGCTACGAGCAGTTCTTC. Residues: CASSLRTGWGYEQFF.

There are a few counts of this clonotype. This chain links TRBV7-9 with TRBJ2-1; 7 bases match TRBD1. From germline, CDR1 is SEHNR and CDR2 FQNEAQ (reference sequence). The CDR3 contains 13 residues. V lost 3 bases to trimming and J lost 9 bases; unmatched junction nucleotides: 5. This CDR3 reads CASSFGQGVEQFF. In DNA form, the CDR3 reads TGTGCCAGCAGCTTTGGGCAGGGGGTTGAGCAGTTCTTC.

At least ten counts were recorded for this clonotype. The V call is TRBV20-1, the J call TRBJ2-5; D possibly corresponds to TRBD2 (6 bases). V dropped 1 base and J dropped 5 bases, with 11 bases sitting between them. From germline, CDR1 is DFQATT and CDR2 SNEGSKA (reference sequence). The CDR3 is made up of 13 amino acids. Here the CDR3 DNA reads TGCAGTGCTAGAGTTCACCGGGAGGAGACCCAGTACTTC. Its translation is CSARVHREETQYF.

Regarding this clonotype: A clone one base away is much larger, so this may be a read error. Since no conserved phenylalanine or tryptophan closes the CDR3, a read error is the likely cause. The CDR3 protein is CASSVQTGGLIETQYL. CDR3 DNA: TGTGCCAGCAGTGTCCAGACTGGAGGGCTGATAGAGACCCAGTACCTC. The gene calls are TRBV6-6 and TRBJ2-5; D might be TRBD2 (6 bases). Trimming pared 5 bases from V and 4 bases from J, leaving 20 bases between. From germline, CDR1 is MNHNY and CDR2 SVGAGI (reference sequence). The CDR3 loop spans 16 amino acids.

This clonotype was counted ten times or more. This sequence joins TRBV6-5 and TRBJ1-4; perhaps TRBD1 as D (5 bases). V was shortened by 2 bases and J by 5 bases, with 9 bases between the two germline ends. The CDR3 has 14 amino acids. Germline V gene data show CDR1 as MNHEY and CDR2 as SVGAGI. CDR3 coding DNA: TGTGCCAGCAGTTACAGACAGCTGAATGAAAAACTGTTTTTT. Translating it yields CASSYRQLNEKLFF.

Concerning this clonotype itself: The germline gene is not matched at one end of the junction; a read error may be the cause. The chain employs TRBV6-1 and TRBJ2-5, with 8 bases lining up with TRBD1. Germline V CDR1 and CDR2: MNHNS, SASEGT. The CDR3 extends over 14 amino acids. CDR3 DNA: TGTGCCATCAGTAATGGACAGGGTGAGGAGACCCAGTACTTC. This sequence encodes CAISNGQGEETQYF.

CDR3 loop: CASSQDPRETRPDTQYF. CDR3 sequence (DNA): TGTGCCAGCAGCCAAGATCCCCGGGAGACCCGCCCAGATACGCAGTATTTT. The chain employs TRBV4-2 and TRBJ2-3; D might be TRBD2 (6 bases). Germline V CDR1 and CDR2: LGHNA, YNFKEQ. The length of the CDR3 is 17 residues. V was cut by 0 bases and J by 4 bases, with 17 bases left in between.

A remark on this clonotype: A much larger clone is a single base away; this may be a read error. V is TRBV27 and J is TRBJ1-2; no clear D gene. The length of the CDR3 is 17 residues. V gave up 2 bases and J gave up 4 bases, with 20 bases separating them. CDR1 and CDR2 (germline): MNHEY, SMNVEV (reference sequence). CDR3 amino acids: CASSLLTPDSLGYGYTF. CDR3 sequence (DNA): TGTGCCAGCAGTTTACTTACCCCGGACTCGCTTGGCTATGGCTACACCTTC.

This clonotype was seen just once. The CDR3 sequence is CSVNDPYEQYF. CDR3 nucleotides: TGCAGCGTTAACGACCCCTACGAGCAGTACTTC. This chain joins TRBV29-1 and TRBJ2-7, with D unresolved. Germline V lookup: CDR1 SQVTM, CDR2 ANQGSEA. Deletions cut 5 bases from V and 2 bases from J, with 7 bases between. The CDR3 is 11 amino acids.

There are a few counts of this clonotype. The rearrangement joins TRBV2 to TRBJ1-5; unclear D gene. The germline V gene has CDR1 SNHLY and CDR2 FYNNEI. This CDR3 contains 16 residues. The V end lost 5 bases, the J end lost 2 bases, and 16 bases lay between the germline ends. The CDR3 nucleotides are TGTGCCAGCAGTCACCCCGAGGGTGGTGGCAATCAGCCCCAGCATTTT. This sequence encodes CASSHPEGGGNQPQHF.

This clonotype showed up just once. The rearrangement links TRBV24-1 to TRBJ2-2; D not certain. The CDR3 has 16 residues. CDR1 and CDR2 from the germline V gene are KGHDR and SFDVKD. Trimming pared 4 bases from V and 0 bases from J, leaving 11 bases between. The CDR3 nucleotides are TGTGCCACCAGTGAGACCAACAACGCGAACACCGGGGAGCTGTTTTTT. Translation: CATSETNNANTGELFF.

Within the sample, this clonotype is medium-sized. The V gene is TRBV6-1, the J gene TRBJ2-1; 10 bases map to TRBD2. Germline V lookup: CDR1 MNHNS, CDR2 SASEGT. CDR3 length: 16 amino acids. The junction had 12 bases not matched to a gene; V was cut back by 11 bases and J by 2 bases. In DNA, the CDR3 is TGTGCCTCCAATAAGGTACTAGCGGGGCCCTACAATGAGCAGTTCTTC. Translating it yields CASNKVLAGPYNEQFF.

Comments on this clonotype: This may stem from a read error, because a much larger clone lies one nucleotide away. The chain combines TRBV15 with TRBJ1-3; D perhaps matches TRBD1 (5 bases). There are 17 residues in the CDR3. Germline V gene sequence: CDR1 LNHNV, CDR2 YYDKDF (reference sequence). This chain's CDR3 is CATSRDSIRDSGSTIYF. DNA of the CDR3: TGTGCCACCAGCAGAGATAGCATCCGGGACTCTGGAAGCACCATATATTTT.

This clonotype was counted between two and nine times. The V call is TRBV28, the J call TRBJ1-4, with D possibly being TRBD1 (5 bases). This CDR3 has 17 residues. The ends were cut back, 6 bases at V and 8 bases at J, with 25 bases in the middle. The germline gives CDR1 MDHEN, CDR2 SYDVKM. The CDR3 DNA follows: TGTGCCAGCAGCCCACCTTCGATCCCCGGGGGAGGAGAAAAACTGTTTTTT. Translating it yields CASSPPSIPGGGEKLFF.

J is TRBJ2-1 and V is TRBV15; TRBD2 matches 7 bases. The CDR3 spans 16 residues. The junction had 6 bases not matched to a gene; V was cut back by 0 bases and J by 4 bases. Germline V CDR1 and CDR2: LNHNV, YYDKDF (reference sequence). In nucleotides, the CDR3 is TGTGCCACCAGCAGAGATTCTACTAGCGTATACAATGAGCAGTTCTTC. Encoded protein: CATSRDSTSVYNEQFF.

Regarding this clonotype: With a much larger clone just one base away, this may be a read error. The conserved phenylalanine or tryptophan is not found at the CDR3 terminus, so this likely reflects a read error. CDR3 amino acids: CASSLLLAGGPYEQFS. The CDR3 DNA reads TGTGCCAGCAGTTTATTGCTAGCGGGAGGGCCGTATGAGCAGTTCTCC. V is TRBV27 and J is TRBJ2-1; 12 bases map to TRBD2. Germline trimming cut 1 base from V and 8 bases from J; bases unmatched to any gene: 6. The CDR3 is 16 amino acids. Per germline, CDR1 MNHEY and CDR2 SMNVEV (reference sequence).